This T cell receptor beta chain is drawn from a study of Ad26.COV2.S vaccination and SARS-CoV-2 variants. Produced via immunoSEQ multiplex PCR; TCRdb's table is partial and in-frame only. The sample yields approximately 480,000 clones, around nine tenths seen once. On this clone: The antigen is unknown.

Broader study findings: In TCR breadth and depth analyses, total T cell responses may have been underestimated.

The CDR3 totals 15 residues. Trimming shortened V by 2 bases and J by 0 bases, and 12 bases separated the two germline ends. Germline V gives CDR1 SGHTS, CDR2 YDEGEE. Treatment: some 20 received Ad26.COV2.S at low or high dose, single or two shots; 5 received placebo; per-sample allocation not given. Following the first vaccine or placebo injection, samples were taken on day 63. An adult of 18-55 years in Boston served as donor. This chain connects TRBV5-8 to TRBJ2-7; D perhaps matches TRBD2 (6 bases). This sequence originates from a person aged 18-60 years who received the Ad26.COV2.S COVID-19 vaccine or a placebo. The sample here was peripheral blood, taken in a trial of Ad26.COV2.S vaccine versus placebo. Here the CDR3 reads CASSLGSGSSYEQYF. CDR3 nucleotide sequence: TGTGCCAGCAGCTTAGGTAGCGGAAGCTCCTACGAGCAGTACTTC.